This T cell receptor (beta chain) comes out of a study of cytomegalovirus exposure and HLA in healthy donors. Whole-study context: Previous work identified roughly 120 million unique TCR beta sequences from about 179 million T cells. About four fifths of roughly 400 genotyped donors fell in the Caucasian-associated ancestry cluster.

Healthy individuals who donated bone marrow served as the donors. Germline V gene sequence: CDR1 SGHNT, CDR2 YYREEE (reference sequence). V was pared by 4 bases and J by 5 bases, with 3 bases of the junction left unmatched. The CDR3 totals 14 residues. PCR amplification relied on 60 Vbeta primers (plus 13 Jbeta primers). Generated by immunoSEQ multiplex PCR, the TCRdb table keeps only in-frame clones and is missing some. The table lists around 190,000 clones, 80% of them singletons, with more than 5.5% in the top ten. The material sequenced was PBMCs. The sequence derives from a middle-aged man in good health and CMV-seronegative. The V and J genes are TRBV5-4 and TRBJ2-3; 11 bases line up with TRBD2. DNA of the CDR3: TGTGCCAGCAGCGAAGGACTAGCGGGAGATACGCAGTATTTT. Translation gives CASSEGLAGDTQYF.